The subject of this entry is one TCR beta chain. These data belong to a study of STAT5B mutations in CD4+ large granular lymphocyte leukemia. Study background: Among healthy donors, a particular HLA allele went with more CDR3 'QG' motifs.

The survey-level immunoSEQ assay was used. Authors' data handling: The detection floor for productive clonotype frequency was 2.59 x 10-5. The repertoire was sequenced with immunoSEQ multiplex PCR; TCRdb's copy has only in-frame clones and lacks some. The DNA was the basis for D and trimming; V, J and clone size are from that table. The sample has 30,000 or so clones; 75% to 85% are singletons. The CDR3 is 13 residues long. Germline loops: CDR1 SGDLS, CDR2 YYNGEE. With V trimmed by 2 bases and J by 7 bases, 4 bases remained unmatched. The receptor was isolated from a human donor in good health. The specimen sequenced was CD4+ T cells from blood buffy coats. V gene TRBV9 combines with J gene TRBJ1-1, with 8 nucleotides matching TRBD1. CDR3 coding DNA: TGTGCCAGCAGCGTGACAGGGGACAGTGAAGCTTTCTTT. It codes for CASSVTGDSEAFF.